These 22 T cell receptor beta chains came from one sample sequenced in a study of graft-versus-host responses after intestinal transplantation. Only in-frame clones appear in the TCRdb table, and some are missing; sequencing was by immunoSEQ multiplex PCR. The sample has around 19,000 clones, 38% seen once. The sample consisted of alloreactive CD4+ T cells from a mixed lymphocyte reaction culture, taken before intestinal transplant. Subset: CFSE-low proliferating T cells sorted from roughly 6-day pre-transplant mixed lymphocyte reaction (GvH or HvG direction). The receptors originated from a human patient who received an intestinal transplant.

This clone came up a few times. The chain employs TRBV19 and TRBJ2-3, with 9 bases matching TRBD2. This CDR3 region has 16 residues. CDR1 is LNHDA, CDR2 SQIVND, per germline (reference sequence). After removal of 3 bases from V and 2 bases from J, the junction contained 6 bases not matched to a gene. The CDR3 protein is CASSIQAGGITDTQYF. CDR3 nucleotide sequence: TGTGCCAGTAGTATTCAAGCGGGGGGAATCACAGATACGCAGTATTTT.

The J gene is TRBJ2-7, the V gene TRBV25-1, with D possibly TRBD1 on 6 matching bases. The CDR3 loop spans 13 amino acids. Trimming stripped 11 bases from V and 3 bases from J, with 17 bases between. Germline V gene lookup returns CDR1 MGHDK and CDR2 SYGVNS. The CDR3: CAATGPQNYEQYF. The CDR3 nucleotides are TGTGCCGCAACAGGGCCCCAAAACTACGAGCAGTACTTC.

The rearrangement joins TRBV10-1 to TRBJ1-1; D is ambiguous. Trimming took off 7 bases at V and 1 base at J, with 10 bases between the two ends. The germline V gene has CDR1 WNHNN and CDR2 SYGVQD (reference sequence). The CDR3 spans 13 residues. The CDR3 here is CASKRARNTEAFF. The DNA for the CDR3 is TGCGCCAGCAAGCGGGCCCGGAACACTGAAGCTTTCTTT.

This chain links TRBV6-6 with TRBJ2-5; TRBD2 matches at 10 bases. This CDR3 comprises 16 residues. CDR1 is MNHNY, CDR2 SVGAGI, per germline (reference sequence). J was trimmed by 6 bases and V by 5 bases; bases with no gene match: 12. The CDR3 nucleotides read TGTGCCAGCAGTCCTCCTAGCGGGGGTATTGTGAAGACCCAGTACTTC. It translates to CASSPPSGGIVKTQYF.

The chain employs TRBV5-4 and TRBJ2-1; 7 nucleotides agree with TRBD2. Germline V gives CDR1 SGHNT, CDR2 YYREEE (reference sequence). The J segment lost 6 bases and the V segment lost 3 bases, leaving 15 bases of the junction unmatched. This CDR3 has 17 amino acids. The CDR3 DNA reads as TGTGCCAGCAGCTATTCGGGCCGCGGGAGAAGAGTCAATGAGCAGTTCTTC. Amino acid sequence: CASSYSGRGRRVNEQFF.

This clone has just a few counts. The chain joins TRBV18 to TRBJ1-6, with 10 bases that match TRBD1. The junction had 10 bases not matched to a gene; V was cut back by 4 bases and J by 10 bases. Germline-derived CDR1 and CDR2 are KGHSH and LQKENI. This CDR3 region has 16 residues. The CDR3 loop is CASSLRSTGGKSPLHF. The DNA of the CDR3 is TGTGCCAGCTCACTACGCTCGACAGGGGGCAAATCACCCCTCCACTTT.

The V call is TRBV6-6, the J call TRBJ1-5, with 9 positions matching TRBD1. Germline V CDR1 and CDR2: MNHNY, SVGAGI (reference sequence). V lost 5 bases to trimming and J lost 6 bases; unmatched junction nucleotides: 8. CDR3 length: 15 residues. In DNA form, the CDR3 reads TGTGCCAGCAGTCGCCCAGGACAGGGGATTCAGCCCCAGCATTTT. Encoded protein: CASSRPGQGIQPQHF.

This clone qualifies as medium-sized. The rearrangement joins TRBV7-9 to TRBJ1-3; unclear D gene. The CDR3 loop spans 14 amino acids. CDR1 and CDR2 (germline): SEHNR, FQNEAQ (reference sequence). Trimming pared 5 bases from V and 0 bases from J, leaving 8 bases between. For the CDR3, the DNA is TGTGCCAGCAGCACTTTGGGCTCTGGAAACACCATATATTTT. The encoded protein is CASSTLGSGNTIYF.

A few counts support this clone. This chain uses TRBV4-1 with TRBJ2-7, with TRBD1 matching over 12 bases. V gave up 0 bases and J gave up 4 bases; unmatched junction bases: 7. This CDR3 region has 17 residues. Germline assignment: CDR1 MGHRA and CDR2 YSYEKL. CDR3 residues: CASSQDRPGQGAYEQYF. The CDR3 nucleotides read TGCGCCAGCAGCCAAGATAGACCGGGACAGGGGGCTTACGAGCAGTACTTC.

This clone was found a few times. The genes are TRBV6-6 and TRBJ2-5; D not resolved. V was cut by 7 bases and J by 5 bases, with 20 bases left in between. The germline V gene encodes CDR1 MNHNY and CDR2 SVGAGI (reference sequence). The CDR3 covers 15 residues. The CDR3 coding sequence is TGTGCCAGCAAAAGATCGACAAGATGGGCGGAGACCCAGTACTTC. This gives the protein CASKRSTRWAETQYF.

The chain links TRBV19 to TRBJ1-5; unclear D gene. CDR1 is LNHDA, CDR2 SQIVND, per germline (reference sequence). Trimming took off 11 bases at V and 2 bases at J, with 13 bases between the two ends. CDR3 length: 13 amino acids. The CDR3 DNA reads TGTGCCGTAGGAGGTGGAGGCAATCAGCCCCAGCATTTT. Translating gives CAVGGGGNQPQHF.

The chain employs TRBV19 and TRBJ1-5; D unresolved. CDR3 length equals 15 residues. V lost 3 bases and J 7 bases, leaving 16 bases between the germline ends. Germline V gene data show CDR1 as LNHDA and CDR2 as SQIVND (reference sequence). The CDR3 loop reads CASSILDGSTQPQHF. Written as DNA, the CDR3 is TGTGCCAGTAGTATTTTGGACGGATCCACGCAGCCCCAGCATTTT.

This clone showed up just a few times. The chain links TRBV30 to TRBJ1-5, with D tentatively TRBD1 (5 bases). Germline assignment: CDR1 GTSNPN and CDR2 SVGIG (reference sequence). The CDR3 consists of 13 residues. The V and J ends lost 2 bases and 7 bases respectively, with 12 bases between them. DNA of the CDR3: TGTGCCTGGAGTCCAAGGGGAAGCCAGCCCCAGCATTTT. Amino acids: CAWSPRGSQPQHF. The whole variable domain, filled in from reference TRBV30 and TRBJ1-5, reads SQTIHQWPATLVQPVGSPLSLECTVEGTSNPNLYWYRQAAGRGLQLLFYSVGIGQISSEVPQNLSASRPQDRQFILSSKKLLLSDSGFYLCAWSPRGSQPQHFGDGTRLSIL.

This chain joins TRBV2 and TRBJ1-5; 7 nucleotides align to TRBD1. Per the germline V gene, CDR1 is SNHLY and CDR2 is FYNNEI. With 4 bases clipped from V and 0 bases from J, the junction kept 3 bases outside the gene matches. The CDR3 is made up of 15 amino acids. CDR3 in DNA: TGTGCCAGCAGTGTAGAGGGGGCTAGCAATCAGCCCCAGCATTTT. Its protein product is CASSVEGASNQPQHF.

Only one count was recorded for this clone. This chain links TRBV5-1 with TRBJ2-3, with TRBD1 as a possible D gene (6 bases). The germline CDR1 and CDR2 sequences are SGHRS and YFSETQ. Trimming cost V 6 bases and J 4 bases, with 18 bases left between them. The CDR3 is 15 amino acids. The DNA for the CDR3 is TGCGCCAGCAACTCTTTGGGTTGGGGGCCAGATACGCAGTATTTT. This codes for CASNSLGWGPDTQYF.

The chain combines TRBV9 with TRBJ2-6; TRBD1 matches 7 bases. This CDR3 comprises 15 residues. CDR1 is SGDLS, CDR2 YYNGEE, per germline. The junction had 0 bases not matched to a gene; V was cut back by 2 bases and J by 1 base. The CDR3 DNA sequence: TGTGCCAGCAGCGTCAGGGGGTCTGGGGCCAACGTCCTGACTTTC. It encodes CASSVRGSGANVLTF.

CDR3 bases: TGTGCCAGCAGCCAAGATAGCCGGCAGTACTATGGCTACACCTTC. This sequence encodes CASSQDSRQYYGYTF. This rearrangement joins TRBV14 to TRBJ1-2; unclear D gene. V lost 0 bases and J 3 bases, leaving 11 bases between the germline ends. The CDR3 loop spans 15 amino acids. CDR1 and CDR2 from the germline V gene are SGHDN and FVKESK.

In this sample, this clone turned up a few times. The CDR3 protein is CAWSPKGGRNYGYTF. CDR3 nucleotides: TGTGCCTGGAGTCCCAAGGGGGGCCGGAACTATGGCTACACCTTC. V usage is TRBV30 and J usage is TRBJ1-2; D is possibly TRBD1 (6 bases). The CDR3 covers 15 residues. The germline CDR1 and CDR2 sequences are GTSNPN and SVGIG (reference sequence). V was clipped by 2 bases and J by 2 bases, with 15 bases between them.

This sequence joins TRBV15 and TRBJ1-3, with D perhaps matching TRBD1 (5 bases). CDR1 and CDR2 from the germline V gene are LNHNV and YYDKDF (reference sequence). Trimming stripped 0 bases from V and 8 bases from J, with 17 bases between. The CDR3 sequence is 16 residues long. The CDR3 DNA reads TGTGCCACCAGCAGAGATCCCCTCCCAGGGCCCCACACCATATATTTT. Its translation is CATSRDPLPGPHTIYF.

The rearrangement uses TRBV5-1 and TRBJ2-1, with D perhaps being TRBD1 or TRBD2 (5 bases each). Per the germline V gene, CDR1 is SGHRS and CDR2 is YFSETQ. Trimming took 2 bases from V and 9 from J, leaving 18 bases between them. This CDR3 is built from 15 residues. The CDR3 bases are TGCGCCAGCAGCTTCCAAGGGACCCCCACTATTGAGCAGTTCTTC. Amino acid sequence: CASSFQGTPTIEQFF.

The chain carries TRBV28 and TRBJ1-1; TRBD1 matches at 9 bases. The germline V gene encodes CDR1 MDHEN and CDR2 SYDVKM. The length of the CDR3 is 13 residues. The junction had 6 bases not matched to a gene; V was cut back by 8 bases and J by 5 bases. The CDR3 coding sequence is TGTGCCAGCGGACGACAGGGGGTAACTGAAGCTTTCTTT. Protein sequence: CASGRQGVTEAFF.

The V call is TRBV5-1, the J call TRBJ2-2, with 10 bases fitting TRBD1. This CDR3 contains 14 residues. Losses at the gene ends were 3 bases for V and 7 bases for J; bases not matched to a gene: 3. Germline V gene data show CDR1 as SGHRS and CDR2 as YFSETQ. The CDR3 region has the DNA TGCGCCAGCAGCTGGGACAGGGGTCTCGGGGAGCTGTTTTTT. It encodes CASSWDRGLGELFF.